A single sample gave rise to the 25 T cell receptor beta chains below, sequenced in a study of T cell responses to AZD1222 COVID-19 vaccine. Assay: immunoSEQ multiplex PCR; the TCRdb copy retains only in-frame clones and omits some. The table records roughly 54,000 clones, roughly 90% of them present only once. The sequencing used peripheral blood, collected 28 days after the second AZD1222 dose. These TCRs come from an adult who received the AZD1222 COVID-19 vaccine.

The chain uses TRBV24-1 and TRBJ2-1; maybe TRBD2 (6 bases). CDR1 and CDR2 from the germline V gene are KGHDR and SFDVKD. Trimming cost V 4 bases and J 7 bases, with 19 bases left between them. The CDR3 is 16 amino acids. In DNA form, the CDR3 reads TGTGCCACCAGTGACGGGCCAGGGCTAGCGTGGAATGAGCAGTTCTTC. Its translation: CATSDGPGLAWNEQFF.

J is TRBJ2-1 and V is TRBV12-3 or TRBV12-4; no clear D gene. The CDR3 has 13 residues. V lost 1 base and J 8 bases, leaving 9 bases between the germline ends. CDR3 nucleotide sequence: TGTGCCAGCAGTTTAGACGCTACAGATGAGCAGTTCTTC. It encodes CASSLDATDEQFF.

The chain combines TRBV7-9 with TRBJ2-7; D is unclear. Deletions cut 5 bases from V and 2 bases from J, with 4 bases between. CDR3 length: 11 residues. Germline CDR1 reads SEHNR; CDR2 reads FQNEAQ (reference sequence). The CDR3: CASSPTYEQYF. For the CDR3, the DNA is TGTGCCAGCAGCCCTACCTACGAGCAGTACTTC.

This chain connects TRBV7-9 to TRBJ2-7; D gene uncertain. The germline V and J ends were trimmed by 3 bases and 5 bases, with 8 bases remaining between them. Germline assignment: CDR1 SEHNR and CDR2 FQNEAQ (reference sequence). This CDR3 comprises 12 residues. The CDR3 nucleotides read TGTGCCAGCAGCTTTCATAGTAACGAGCAGTACTTC. This sequence encodes CASSFHSNEQYF.

The CDR3 sequence is CASSLEGTYSYEQYF. The DNA for the CDR3 is TGTGCCAGCAGCTTAGAGGGGACATATTCCTACGAGCAGTACTTC. The chain combines TRBV11-3 with TRBJ2-7; TRBD1 might be the D (6 bases). V was shortened by 0 bases and J by 1 base, with 10 bases between the two germline ends. Germline loops: CDR1 SGHNT, CDR2 YENEEA. The CDR3 is 15 amino acids.

This clone came up once. The rearrangement links TRBV30 to TRBJ1-4, with 7 bases aligning to TRBD1. The CDR3 consists of 12 residues. The germline CDR1 and CDR2 sequences are GTSNPN and SVGIG (reference sequence). V was clipped by 7 bases and J by 8 bases; unmatched bases: 7. The CDR3 here is CASWGDSEKLFF. In DNA form, the CDR3 reads TGTGCCTCATGGGGGGACAGCGAAAAACTGTTTTTT.

The chain couples TRBV4-3 to TRBJ1-4; no definite D call. Germline values: CDR1 LGHNA, CDR2 YSLEER. The CDR3 spans 17 residues. With 1 base removed from V and 0 bases from J, the gap between germline ends came to 12 bases. As DNA, the CDR3 is TGCGCCAGCAGCCAAGGAGGGAGGATTACAACTAATGAAAAACTGTTTTTT. Translating it yields CASSQGGRITTNEKLFF.

The V call is TRBV27, the J call TRBJ2-7, with 7 bases matching TRBD1. J lost 4 bases, V lost 10 bases, and 7 bases had no gene match. CDR1 MNHEY and CDR2 SMNVEV come from the germline V gene (reference sequence). There are 12 residues in the CDR3. CDR3 sequence (DNA): TGTGCCACGGGACAGAGCTTATACGAGCAGTACTTC. It codes for CATGQSLYEQYF.

The rearrangement links TRBV5-6 to TRBJ1-2; D remains ambiguous. The CDR3 runs 15 residues. Germline assignment: CDR1 SGHDT and CDR2 YYEEEE. V lost 0 bases and J lost 3, with 12 bases in between. The CDR3 DNA reads TGTGCCAGCAGCTTGGGCACAGCCTCTTACTATGGCTACACCTTC. It yields the protein CASSLGTASYYGYTF.

The gene calls are TRBV6-2 or TRBV6-3 and TRBJ2-1; 14 bases agree with TRBD2. The CDR3 is made up of 15 amino acids. The germline CDR1 and CDR2 sequences are MNHEY and SVGEGT. V shed 5 bases and J 7 bases; nucleotides not matched to a gene: 4. The CDR3 nucleotides read TGTGCCAGCAGTGGAGGGACTAGCGGGGGTAATGAGCAGTTCTTC. Its protein is CASSGGTSGGNEQFF.

The CDR3 sequence is CASSPPGLAHDTQYF. DNA for the CDR3: TGTGCCAGCTCACCACCGGGACTAGCGCATGATACGCAGTATTTT. This rearrangement joins TRBV18 to TRBJ2-3, with TRBD2 identical over 10 bases. Germline V gene sequence: CDR1 KGHSH, CDR2 LQKENI. This CDR3 is 15 amino acids long. Losses at the gene ends were 0 bases for V and 6 bases for J; bases not matched to a gene: 3.

The CDR3: CASSLNSNQPQHF. Written as DNA, the CDR3 is TGTGCCAGTAGTCTTAATAGCAATCAGCCCCAGCATTTT. This chain joins TRBV19 and TRBJ1-5; D call uncertain. Trimming left V 5 bases short and J 0 bases short, with 5 bases between. Germline V gene data show CDR1 as LNHDA and CDR2 as SQIVND (reference sequence). The CDR3 runs to 13 residues.

The DNA of the CDR3 is TGTGCCAGCAGTCGACAGGGGGTCGCCGGGGAGCTGTTTTTT. Its protein is CASSRQGVAGELFF. V usage is TRBV6-5 and J usage is TRBJ2-2; the match to TRBD1 covers 9 bases. V was clipped by 5 bases and J by 6 bases; unmatched bases: 4. From germline, CDR1 is MNHEY and CDR2 SVGAGI. The CDR3 spans 14 residues.

V usage is TRBV10-3 and J usage is TRBJ2-1, with TRBD2 matching over 9 bases. With 2 bases clipped from V and 8 bases from J, the junction kept 4 bases outside the gene matches. The CDR3 totals 14 residues. Germline V CDR1 and CDR2: ENHRY, SYGVKD. The CDR3 nucleotides are TGTGCCATCAGTGAGGCAAGGACTAGCGATGAGCAGTTCTTC. It codes for CAISEARTSDEQFF.

The V call is TRBV12-3 or TRBV12-4, the J call TRBJ2-3; the D is unclear. CDR3 length: 11 amino acids. Trimming shortened V by 5 bases and J by 3 bases, and 3 bases separated the two germline ends. DNA of the CDR3: TGTGCCAGCAGTCGAACAGATACGCAGTATTTT. The encoded protein is CASSRTDTQYF.

This clone was detected a few times. The chain links TRBV6-4 to TRBJ1-5, with 7 bases that match TRBD1. Germline assignment: CDR1 MRHNA and CDR2 SNTAGT. V was clipped by 6 bases and J by 3 bases; unmatched bases: 5. The CDR3 totals 14 residues. CDR3 sequence: CASSETGLNQPQHF. In DNA form, the CDR3 reads TGTGCCAGCAGCGAGACAGGGCTCAATCAGCCCCAGCATTTT.

The chain links TRBV9 to TRBJ1-2, with a weak D call TRBD1 (5 bases). CDR1 SGDLS and CDR2 YYNGEE come from the germline V gene. Trimming removed 2 bases at V and 3 bases at J, with 17 bases between. This CDR3 is 16 amino acids long. The CDR3 region is CASSVSIKDNYYGYTF. The CDR3 DNA reads as TGTGCCAGCAGCGTTTCCATTAAGGACAACTACTATGGCTACACCTTC.

V is TRBV11-3 and J is TRBJ2-3; a weak D match, TRBD2 (6 bases). Per germline, CDR1 SGHNT and CDR2 YENEEA. The CDR3 has 14 residues. V lost 3 bases and J 4 bases, leaving 11 bases between the germline ends. CDR3 DNA: TGTGCCAGCAGCTTCCGTGGAGGGTCAGATACGCAGTATTTT. Its translation: CASSFRGGSDTQYF.

The chain is built from TRBV19 and TRBJ1-6, with D uncertain. Germline values: CDR1 LNHDA, CDR2 SQIVND (reference sequence). Trimming pared 4 bases from V and 0 bases from J, leaving 10 bases between. CDR3 length equals 16 residues. CDR3: CASSKQRNSYNSPLHF. CDR3 bases: TGTGCCAGTAGTAAACAGCGCAACTCCTATAATTCACCCCTCCACTTT.

The chain uses TRBV13 and TRBJ1-6; D gene uncertain. The CDR3 is 12 amino acids. V gave up 6 bases and J gave up 5 bases, with 5 bases separating them. The germline V gene has CDR1 PRHDT and CDR2 FYEKMQ (reference sequence). The chain's CDR3 is CASSSNNSPLHF. In DNA form, the CDR3 reads TGTGCCAGCAGTTCCAATAATTCACCCCTCCACTTT.

V gene TRBV6-5 combines with J gene TRBJ2-2; D remains unclear. The V end lost 3 bases, the J end lost 2 bases, and 7 bases lay between the germline ends. Germline V gene data show CDR1 as MNHEY and CDR2 as SVGAGI. CDR3 size: 14 residues. The CDR3 here is CASSYGENTGELFF. In DNA form, the CDR3 reads TGTGCCAGCAGTTATGGGGAAAACACCGGGGAGCTGTTTTTT.

This clone was recorded once. The rearrangement uses TRBV6-5 and TRBJ2-1; 8 nucleotides match TRBD2. The CDR3 totals 13 residues. The V and J ends lost 10 bases and 7 bases, in that order; junction bases with no gene match: 9. Germline lookup yields CDR1 MNHEY and CDR2 SVGAGI. CDR3 sequence (DNA): TGTGCCACTCTCTCCGGGACTAGAAATGAGCAGTTCTTC. This translates into CATLSGTRNEQFF.

This sequence joins TRBV25-1 and TRBJ2-7; 9 bases align to TRBD2. Germline V CDR1 and CDR2: MGHDK, SYGVNS. Germline trimming cut 1 base from V and 2 bases from J; bases unmatched to any gene: 9. The CDR3 is 17 residues long. CDR3 protein: CASSESGGASGTYEQYF. Written as DNA, the CDR3 is TGTGCCAGCAGTGAATCCGGCGGGGCTAGCGGGACCTACGAGCAGTACTTC.

This chain connects TRBV3-1 (or the pseudogene TRBV3-2) to TRBJ1-2; 7 positions agree with TRBD1. The CDR3 loop spans 15 amino acids. V dropped 3 bases and J dropped 2; count of bases not matched to a gene: 6. The V gene's germline CDR1 is LGHDT and CDR2 YNNKEL (reference sequence). In DNA form, the CDR3 reads TGTGCCAGCAGCCAGAACAGGGGAGCCAACTATGGCTACACCTTC. Protein: CASSQNRGANYGYTF.

The V call is TRBV6-5, the J call TRBJ2-1; weak D call: TRBD1 (5 bases). The ends were cut back, 11 bases at V and 5 bases at J, with 10 bases in the middle. This CDR3 is built from 11 residues. Germline V gene sequence: CDR1 MNHEY, CDR2 SVGAGI. The CDR3 loop reads CACRGHNEQFF. The CDR3 DNA reads as TGTGCCTGTAGGGGTCACAATGAGCAGTTCTTC.